This passage covers 32 T cell receptor beta chains from one sample sequenced in a study of T cell changes during pregnancy in multiple sclerosis. Clones were sequenced by immunoSEQ multiplex PCR, and TCRdb holds only the in-frame ones, with some missing. The sample holds about 45,000 clones, 75% to 95% seen once. The input for sequencing was CD8+ T cells from peripheral blood mononuclear cells, taken in the second trimester of pregnancy. Every receptor here comes from a female donor with multiple sclerosis, enrolled in a pregnancy study.

The V call is TRBV29-1, the J call TRBJ2-3; 10 bases match TRBD1. The germline V gene encodes CDR1 SQVTM and CDR2 ANQGSEA. Unmatched junction bases numbered 5, after V lost 3 bases and J lost 5 bases. The CDR3 covers 14 residues. Written as DNA, the CDR3 is TGCAGCGTTGATAGGGACAGGGGATTAGATACGCAGTATTTT. Protein product: CSVDRDRGLDTQYF.

The V gene is TRBV7-9, the J gene TRBJ2-3; 9 nucleotides align to TRBD1. Trimming cost V 5 bases and J 2 bases; bases outside gene matches: 14. Germline V CDR1 and CDR2: SEHNR, FQNEAQ (reference sequence). The CDR3 totals 18 residues. CDR3 amino acids: CASSQEVGTGFFTDTQYF. As DNA, the CDR3 is TGTGCCAGCAGCCAGGAAGTCGGGACAGGGTTTTTCACAGATACGCAGTATTTT.

This sequence joins TRBV4-2 and TRBJ2-2; a possible D gene is TRBD2 (5 bases). Germline V CDR1 and CDR2: LGHNA, YNFKEQ. The CDR3 is made up of 14 amino acids. V was pared by 3 bases and J by 6 bases, with 11 bases between. The CDR3 bases are TGTGCCAGCAGCCACCCCCTAGCCTCCGGGGAGCTGTTTTTT. Translation: CASSHPLASGELFF.

The V call is TRBV4-1, the J call TRBJ1-1; tentative D call: TRBD1 (5 bases). Germline loops: CDR1 MGHRA, CDR2 YSYEKL. This CDR3 contains 14 residues. Trimming cost V 4 bases and J 1 base, with 10 bases left between them. The CDR3 sequence is CASSPGVENTEAFF. The CDR3, as DNA: TGCGCCAGCAGCCCGGGGGTCGAGAACACTGAAGCTTTCTTT.

V gene TRBV7-8 combines with J gene TRBJ1-5; D ambiguous. From germline, CDR1 is SGHVS and CDR2 FQNEAQ. CDR3 length: 17 residues. Trimming removed 4 bases from V and 0 bases from J, with 16 bases in between. CDR3 residues: CASSSESAGISNQPQHF. The CDR3 coding sequence is TGTGCCAGCAGCTCTGAGAGTGCGGGAATTAGCAATCAGCCCCAGCATTTT.

The chain couples TRBV2 to TRBJ1-1; 9 bases are a match to TRBD1. V lost 11 bases, J lost 1 base, and 8 bases stayed unmatched. The germline V gene has CDR1 SNHLY and CDR2 FYNNEI. This CDR3 is built from 14 residues. CDR3: CAWDREFGNTEAFF. DNA for the CDR3: TGTGCCTGGGACAGGGAGTTTGGGAACACTGAAGCTTTCTTT.

J is TRBJ2-5 and V is TRBV4-2, with 9 positions matching TRBD2. The CDR3 is 19 residues long. Germline CDR1 reads LGHNA; CDR2 reads YNFKEQ. The trim removed 5 bases at V and 5 bases at J, leaving 21 bases unmatched. For the CDR3, the DNA is TGTGCCAGCAGCGCTCAGGGTTGGTCGGGCGGGGGGGCCCCGGAGACCCAGTACTTC. It codes for CASSAQGWSGGGAPETQYF.

The chain recombines TRBV19 with TRBJ2-1; D may be TRBD1 (5 bases). Germline V gene data show CDR1 as LNHDA and CDR2 as SQIVND (reference sequence). The CDR3 contains 16 residues. Trimming removed 3 bases at V and 4 bases at J, with 16 bases between. In DNA form, the CDR3 reads TGTGCCAGTAGTATTCCAGGGCTCCATTTTTACAATGAGCAGTTCTTC. Residues: CASSIPGLHFYNEQFF.

The chain has TRBV7-9 and TRBJ2-2; 7 nucleotides match TRBD1. The CDR3 totals 15 residues. Unmatched junction bases numbered 14, after V lost 9 bases and J lost 7 bases. The germline gives CDR1 SEHNR, CDR2 FQNEAQ (reference sequence). The CDR3: CARSHDREFGGELFF. DNA of the CDR3: TGTGCCAGGTCCCATGACAGGGAATTCGGCGGGGAGCTGTTTTTT. Variable domain in full (rest from reference TRBV7-9 and TRBJ2-2): DTGVSQNPRHKITKRGQNVTFRCDPISEHNRLYWYRQTLGQGPEFLTYFQNEAQLEKSRLLSDRFSAERPKGSFSTLEIQRTEQGDSAMYLCARSHDREFGGELFFGEGSRLTVL.

V gene TRBV6-5 combines with J gene TRBJ1-2; possibly TRBD1 for D (5 bases). The V end was cut by 1 base, the J end by 4 bases, with 10 bases between. Germline loops: CDR1 MNHEY, CDR2 SVGAGI. This CDR3 region has 14 residues. CDR3 residues: CASSYFGGSYGYTF. The CDR3 region has the DNA TGTGCCAGCAGTTACTTCGGGGGGAGCTATGGCTACACCTTC.

This chain joins TRBV7-2 and TRBJ2-7; the D gene is possibly TRBD1 (6 bases). Germline CDR1 SGHTA, CDR2 FQGNSA. The CDR3 length is 13 residues. V was clipped by 3 bases and J by 3 bases, with 9 bases between them. The CDR3 region is CASSLGQYYEQYF. CDR3 nucleotide sequence: TGTGCCAGCAGCTTGGGACAATACTACGAGCAGTACTTC.

Worth noting for this clone: The sample contains more than one DNA sequence encoding this CDR3. V gene TRBV4-3 combines with J gene TRBJ2-7; TRBD1 aligns across 12 bases. Germline CDR1 and CDR2: LGHNA and YSLEER. Unmatched junction bases numbered 2, after V lost 4 bases and J lost 1 base. This CDR3 has 15 amino acids. The CDR3 nucleotides are TGCGCCAGCAGCCCGGGACAGGGGGCTTCCTACGAGCAGTACTTC. This encodes CASSPGQGASYEQYF.

This sequence joins TRBV5-4 and TRBJ1-2; 9 bases map to TRBD1. V trimming: 4 bases; J trimming: 8 bases; junction bases outside the gene matches: 9. The CDR3 length is 14 residues. Germline CDR1 is SGHNT and CDR2 is YYREEE (reference sequence). Here the CDR3 DNA reads TGTGCCAGCAGCCCCGGGACAGGGCTTCAGGGCTACACCTTC. Translation gives CASSPGTGLQGYTF.

The chain couples TRBV4-1 to TRBJ2-1; 10 nucleotides agree with TRBD2. CDR3 length: 17 residues. Germline CDR1 MGHRA, CDR2 YSYEKL. V dropped 2 bases and J dropped 4; count of bases not matched to a gene: 8. CDR3 DNA sequence: TGCGCCAGCAGCCAATCACCGATAGCGGGGGGATACAATGAGCAGTTCTTC. This encodes CASSQSPIAGGYNEQFF.

The chain links TRBV13 to TRBJ2-3, with 8 bases aligning to TRBD2. Germline V lookup: CDR1 PRHDT, CDR2 FYEKMQ (reference sequence). Losses at the gene ends were 3 bases for V and 4 bases for J; bases not matched to a gene: 9. This CDR3 has 16 residues. The DNA for the CDR3 is TGTGCCAGCAGCTTGGGCGGGCCGGGGGGGCCAGATACGCAGTATTTT. This codes for CASSLGGPGGPDTQYF.

The V call is TRBV29-1, the J call TRBJ2-7; 9 nucleotides match TRBD1. This CDR3 has 15 amino acids. After removal of 6 bases from V and 3 bases from J, the junction contained 12 bases not matched to a gene. The V gene's germline CDR1 is SQVTM and CDR2 ANQGSEA. In DNA, the CDR3 is TGCAGCGTCGCCCCGGGACAGGGTTCGGTCTACGAGCAGTACTTC. Translation gives CSVAPGQGSVYEQYF.

The rearrangement links TRBV4-1 to TRBJ1-1; D unresolved. The CDR3 is 14 amino acids. V shed 1 base and J shed 0 bases, with 6 bases lying between them. CDR1 and CDR2 (germline): MGHRA, YSYEKL. Written as DNA, the CDR3 is TGCGCCAGCAGCCAAGTGGCTTTGAACACTGAAGCTTTCTTT. Translation: CASSQVALNTEAFF.

This chain joins TRBV5-5 and TRBJ2-7; 10 nucleotides agree with TRBD1. V was pared by 4 bases and J by 2 bases, with 3 bases of the junction left unmatched. Germline lookup yields CDR1 SGHKS and CDR2 YYEKEE (reference sequence). The CDR3 length is 14 residues. The CDR3, as DNA: TGTGCCAGCAGCCACGGACAGGGGGCCTACGAGCAGTACTTC. Translated: CASSHGQGAYEQYF.

V gene TRBV11-2 combines with J gene TRBJ2-6; TRBD1 agrees at 8 bases. Germline trimming cut 2 bases from V and 0 bases from J; bases unmatched to any gene: 6. The CDR3 totals 18 residues. Germline CDR1 and CDR2: SGHAT and FQNNGV. CDR3 amino acids: CASSLFSGGASGANVLTF. The CDR3 DNA follows: TGTGCCAGCAGCTTATTTTCAGGGGGCGCCTCTGGGGCCAACGTCCTGACTTTC.

The rearrangement links TRBV4-2 to TRBJ1-2; D unclear. V shed 3 bases and J shed 6 bases, with 17 bases lying between them. CDR3 length equals 15 residues. Germline CDR1 reads LGHNA; CDR2 reads YNFKEQ. For the CDR3, the DNA is TGTGCCAGCAGCCAGCCAAGGGAGCTCTACCATGGCTACACCTTC. This encodes CASSQPRELYHGYTF.

The sample holds one count of this clone. V gene TRBV5-1 combines with J gene TRBJ2-2; unclear D gene. Per the germline V gene, CDR1 is SGHRS and CDR2 is YFSETQ. The ends were cut back, 3 bases at V and 3 bases at J, with 24 bases in the middle. The CDR3 contains 19 residues. CDR3 sequence reads: CASSSETDDTPFYTGELFF. The CDR3 bases are TGCGCCAGCAGCTCGGAAACTGATGACACACCTTTTTACACCGGGGAGCTGTTTTTT.

The chain links TRBV15 to TRBJ2-1; D uncertain. Per the germline V gene, CDR1 is LNHNV and CDR2 is YYDKDF (reference sequence). Between the trimmed V and J ends, which lost 8 bases and 4 bases, there was a span of 15 bases. CDR3 size: 14 residues. DNA of the CDR3: TGTGCCACCGACTCCTCTAGAGTTTACAATGAGCAGTTCTTC. It specifies CATDSSRVYNEQFF.

The chain carries TRBV7-3 and TRBJ2-3; 13 bases line up with TRBD2. From germline, CDR1 is SGHTA and CDR2 FQGTGA. The V and J ends lost 5 bases and 5 bases, in that order; junction bases with no gene match: 4. The CDR3 totals 15 residues. The CDR3 DNA reads TGTGCCAGCAGCCTGACTAGCGGGGGGATAGATACGCAGTATTTT. Amino acid sequence: CASSLTSGGIDTQYF.

J is TRBJ1-2 and V is TRBV30, with 7 bases fitting TRBD1. In germline, CDR1 is GTSNPN, CDR2 SVGIG (reference sequence). Losses at the gene ends were 7 bases for V and 3 bases for J; bases not matched to a gene: 11. The CDR3 has 14 residues. The CDR3 DNA is TGTGCCTCACTATACAGGGGATACTACTATGGCTACACCTTC. It specifies CASLYRGYYYGYTF.

The chain uses TRBV5-4 and TRBJ2-6, with 10 positions matching TRBD1. This CDR3 comprises 17 residues. The V gene end was trimmed by 4 bases and the J gene end by 0 bases; junction bases not matched to a gene: 4. In germline, CDR1 is SGHNT, CDR2 YYREEE (reference sequence). The CDR3 nucleotides are TGTGCCAGCAGCCGGGACAGGGGCGCCTCTGGGGCCAACGTCCTGACTTTC. This encodes CASSRDRGASGANVLTF.

This clone appeared once. This rearrangement joins TRBV9 to TRBJ1-1, with 8 bases aligning to TRBD1. Germline lookup yields CDR1 SGDLS and CDR2 YYNGEE. The V and J ends lost 3 bases and 4 bases, in that order; junction bases with no gene match: 8. The CDR3 consists of 15 residues. CDR3 amino acids: CASSATGGGGTEAFF. The CDR3 region has the DNA TGTGCCAGCAGCGCCACAGGGGGGGGAGGCACTGAAGCTTTCTTT.

The CDR3 loop reads CATSRDRGGGPDTQYF. DNA of the CDR3: TGTGCCACCAGCAGAGATCGAGGGGGGGGTCCGGATACGCAGTATTTT. The chain combines TRBV15 with TRBJ2-3; D might be TRBD2 (7 bases). The CDR3 spans 16 residues. CDR1 and CDR2 (germline): LNHNV, YYDKDF (reference sequence). The V end lost 0 bases, the J end lost 6 bases, and 16 bases lay between the germline ends.

J is TRBJ1-1 and V is TRBV4-1; no firm D call. This CDR3 has 12 residues. The V end lost 4 bases, the J end lost 6 bases, and 9 bases lay between the germline ends. Germline CDR1 is MGHRA and CDR2 is YSYEKL. In DNA form, the CDR3 reads TGCGCCAGCAGCCCTACGGGGTCTGAAGCTTTCTTT. It encodes CASSPTGSEAFF.

This clone is a singleton in its sample. V and J are TRBV4-2 and TRBJ1-3; D remains unclear. The germline V and J ends were trimmed by 3 bases and 0 bases, with 12 bases remaining between them. CDR1 is LGHNA and CDR2 is YNFKEQ in the germline V gene. This CDR3 region has 16 residues. The CDR3: CASSHAGADSGNTIYF. In DNA form, the CDR3 reads TGTGCCAGCAGCCACGCAGGCGCCGACTCTGGAAACACCATATATTTT.

The chain recombines TRBV27 with TRBJ1-2; a weak D match, TRBD1 (5 bases). V lost 6 bases, J lost 6 bases, and 11 bases lay in between. This CDR3 is 12 amino acids long. Looked up from germline, CDR1 is MNHEY and CDR2 is SMNVEV (reference sequence). The CDR3 region is CASRQAGHGYTF. DNA of the CDR3: TGTGCCAGCAGGCAGGCAGGGCATGGCTACACCTTC.

The chain recombines TRBV9 with TRBJ1-5; TRBD1 is a possible D gene (6 bases). The CDR3 has 14 amino acids. Germline-derived CDR1 and CDR2 are SGDLS and YYNGEE. V was pared by 4 bases and J by 3 bases, with 11 bases between. The CDR3 coding sequence is TGTGCCAGCAGCCCCGGACAGCTCAATCAGCCCCAGCATTTT. It translates to CASSPGQLNQPQHF.

The chain combines TRBV19 with TRBJ1-1, with TRBD1 identical over 7 bases. Per germline, CDR1 LNHDA and CDR2 SQIVND (reference sequence). J was trimmed by 2 bases and V by 6 bases; bases with no gene match: 12. CDR3 length equals 16 residues. The CDR3 is CASSPPGQLRNTEAFF. In nucleotides, the CDR3 is TGTGCCAGTAGCCCCCCGGGACAGCTACGAAACACTGAAGCTTTCTTT. Full variable domain (remainder filled in from reference TRBV19 and TRBJ1-1): DGGITQSPKYLFRKEGQNVTLSCEQNLNHDAMYWYRQDPGQGLRLIYYSQIVNDFQKGDIAEGYSVSREKKESFPLTVTSAQKNPTAFYLCASSPPGQLRNTEAFFGQGTRLTVV.